This T cell receptor (beta chain) was sequenced during a study of blood T cell repertoires in COVID-19. Looking at the study overall: Spain, Italy and the United States supplied samples that represented acute and convalescent COVID-19.

Original handling: Reference gene primer amplification gave nucleated cell count estimates. Profiling relied on immunoSEQ multiplex PCR, and the TCRdb table lists in-frame clones only, not all of them. V, J and clone size derive from that table, while D and trimming were established from the DNA sequence. The table shows about 180,000 clones, with around 77% occurring only once. The sequence derives from a man between 65 and 85 years old with active or convalescent COVID-19. Input material: peripheral blood.

The CDR3 DNA is TGTGCCAGCAGAGGACTAGGGGGATCCGGGGAGCTGTTTTTT. It specifies CASRGLGGSGELFF. The rearrangement joins TRBV2 to TRBJ2-2, with D tentatively TRBD2 (7 bases). The V end was cut by 6 bases, the J end by 6 bases, with 14 bases between. CDR1 is SNHLY and CDR2 is FYNNEI in the germline V gene. The CDR3 has 14 amino acids.